The 21 T cell receptor beta chains reported below all come from one sample, sequenced in a study of cytomegalovirus exposure and HLA in healthy donors. Vbeta (60) and Jbeta (13) primers were used in the PCR. The repertoire was sequenced with immunoSEQ multiplex PCR; TCRdb's copy has only in-frame clones and lacks some. This sample has 150,000 to 170,000 clones; 70% to 80% occur once, and the top ten carry approximately 2.1%. Source material: PBMCs. These receptors originate from a man aged 30-40 years in good health and CMV-seronegative.

The V and J genes are TRBV7-2 and TRBJ2-6, with a possible D match to TRBD2 (6 bases). The CDR3 consists of 16 residues. Trimming shortened V by 5 bases and J by 1 base, and 12 bases separated the two germline ends. Germline CDR1 SGHTA, CDR2 FQGNSA. CDR3 protein: CASSKVGTSGANVLTF. DNA for the CDR3: TGTGCCAGCAGCAAGGTGGGGACTTCTGGGGCCAACGTCCTGACTTTC.

The chain carries TRBV5-1 and TRBJ1-2; perhaps TRBD1 as D (6 bases). This CDR3 has 14 amino acids. Germline V gene lookup returns CDR1 SGHRS and CDR2 YFSETQ. Trimming took off 0 bases at V and 8 bases at J, with 14 bases between the two ends. CDR3 residues: CASSLDWSRGGYTF. In DNA form, the CDR3 reads TGCGCCAGCAGCTTGGATTGGTCCAGGGGCGGCTACACCTTC.

The rearrangement uses TRBV15 and TRBJ2-3; TRBD2 is a possible D gene (5 bases). Germline V gives CDR1 LNHNV, CDR2 YYDKDF (reference sequence). This CDR3 has 13 residues. The ends were cut back, 3 bases at V and 5 bases at J, with 9 bases in the middle. CDR3 nucleotide sequence: TGTGCCACCAGCAGGGCTCGGGGAGATACGCAGTATTTT. Its protein product is CATSRARGDTQYF.

This clone was detected once. The rearrangement links TRBV7-9 to TRBJ2-1; a weak D match, TRBD2 (6 bases). Trimming stripped 5 bases from V and 4 bases from J, with 18 bases between. The CDR3 spans 16 residues. Germline V lookup: CDR1 SEHNR, CDR2 FQNEAQ (reference sequence). The CDR3 bases are TGTGCCAGCAGCCGGGGGACTCTCAGGCTTTACAATGAGCAGTTCTTC. Translation: CASSRGTLRLYNEQFF.

This chain links TRBV2 with TRBJ2-1; TRBD2 matches at 15 bases. This CDR3 has 20 amino acids. Unmatched junction bases numbered 13, after V lost 6 bases and J lost 1 base. The germline V gene has CDR1 SNHLY and CDR2 FYNNEI. The CDR3 DNA is TGTGCCAGCAGATCTGGACTAGCGGGGGGGCGGGTCGGGTCCTACAATGAGCAGTTCTTC. This gives the protein CASRSGLAGGRVGSYNEQFF.

Written as DNA, the CDR3 is TGTGCCAGCAGTTTATCGTCGGGTCTGAACACTGAAGCTTTCTTT. This gives the protein CASSLSSGLNTEAFF. J is TRBJ1-1 and V is TRBV27, with D unresolved. Germline CDR1 MNHEY, CDR2 SMNVEV (reference sequence). The CDR3 extends over 15 amino acids. V lost 0 bases and J lost 0, with 8 bases in between.

The chain uses TRBV18 and TRBJ1-2, with a possible D match to TRBD1 (6 bases). The germline V and J ends were trimmed by 2 bases and 3 bases, with 16 bases remaining between them. Germline V gene data show CDR1 as KGHSH and CDR2 as LQKENI. The CDR3 has 16 amino acids. CDR3 nucleotides: TGTGCCAGCTCACCAAATGTCCCAGGGGCGGACTATGGCTACACCTTC. The encoded protein is CASSPNVPGADYGYTF. Full variable domain (rest looked up from reference TRBV18 and TRBJ1-2): NAGVMQNPRHLVRRRGQEARLRCSPMKGHSHVYWYRQLPEEGLKFMVYLQKENIIDESGMPKERFSAEFPKEGPSILRIQQVVRGDSAAYFCASSPNVPGADYGYTFGSGTRLTVV.

This clone was detected only a few times. The chain employs TRBV5-6 and TRBJ2-7, with TRBD2 matching over 8 bases. V gave up 0 bases and J gave up 4 bases; unmatched junction bases: 3. In germline, CDR1 is SGHDT, CDR2 YYEEEE. CDR3 length: 14 amino acids. CDR3 region: CASSLGLASYEQYF. Written as DNA, the CDR3 is TGTGCCAGCAGCTTGGGACTAGCGAGTTACGAGCAGTACTTC.

This rearrangement joins TRBV7-9 to TRBJ2-7; 12 bases match TRBD1. The CDR3 has 16 amino acids. V was pared by 0 bases and J by 1 base, with 1 base of the junction left unmatched. Germline V lookup: CDR1 SEHNR, CDR2 FQNEAQ (reference sequence). The CDR3 nucleotides are TGTGCCAGCAGCTTAGCGGGACAGGGGGCTTCCTACGAGCAGTACTTC. This gives the protein CASSLAGQGASYEQYF.

This clone was detected only once. J is TRBJ2-7 and V is TRBV2; TRBD1 is a possible D gene (6 bases). Germline lookup yields CDR1 SNHLY and CDR2 FYNNEI. The CDR3 is 15 residues long. V gave up 6 bases and J gave up 0 bases, with 15 bases separating them. The CDR3 bases are TGTGCCAGCAGGGCATCGACAGGAAGCTCCTACGAGCAGTACTTC. Translating it yields CASRASTGSSYEQYF.

In this sample, this clone turned up a few times. The chain couples TRBV2 to TRBJ1-1, with 10 bases fitting TRBD1. The CDR3 loop spans 15 amino acids. Germline V gene sequence: CDR1 SNHLY, CDR2 FYNNEI. V trimming: 6 bases; J trimming: 10 bases; junction bases outside the gene matches: 14. The CDR3 bases are TGTGCCAGCAGAGCGGACAGGGGGATCCCCACGGGAGCTTTCTTT. Protein: CASRADRGIPTGAFF.

This rearrangement joins TRBV4-2 to TRBJ2-7, with TRBD1 matching 11 bases. CDR3 length: 17 residues. The trim removed 0 bases at V and 2 bases at J, leaving 6 bases unmatched. The germline V gene has CDR1 LGHNA and CDR2 YNFKEQ. CDR3 nucleotides: TGTGCCAGCAGCCAAGATCCCGGGACAGGGGGTACCTACGAGCAGTACTTC. Amino acids: CASSQDPGTGGTYEQYF.

The V and J genes are TRBV28 and TRBJ1-3, with D possibly matching TRBD1 (6 bases). Germline V gives CDR1 MDHEN, CDR2 SYDVKM. The CDR3 is made up of 16 amino acids. V gave up 4 bases and J gave up 0 bases, with 13 bases separating them. The CDR3 DNA sequence: TGTGCCAGCAGTTCTCCCCGGGACATCTCTGGAAACACCATATATTTT. Encoded protein: CASSSPRDISGNTIYF.

The CDR3: CASSKSTGIETQYF. CDR3 nucleotides: TGCGCCAGCAGCAAATCGACAGGGATAGAGACCCAGTACTTC. The chain couples TRBV5-1 to TRBJ2-5; 7 bases fit TRBD1. Germline assignment: CDR1 SGHRS and CDR2 YFSETQ. The trim removed 4 bases at V and 4 bases at J, leaving 7 bases unmatched. CDR3 length: 14 residues. The full variable domain, its missing parts supplied by reference TRBV5-1 and TRBJ2-5, is KAGVTQTPRYLIKTRGQQVTLSCSPISGHRSVSWYQQTPGQGLQFLFEYFSETQRNKGNFPGRFSGRQFSNSRSEMNVSTLELGDSALYLCASSKSTGIETQYFGPGTRLLVL.

Here the CDR3 DNA reads TGTGCCAGCAGACGGAGCGGGGGGGCCTACGAGCAGTACTTC. Protein: CASRRSGGAYEQYF. The chain combines TRBV5-6 with TRBJ2-7; 10 nucleotides align to TRBD2. Losses at the gene ends were 5 bases for V and 2 bases for J; bases not matched to a gene: 4. Germline V gives CDR1 SGHDT, CDR2 YYEEEE. The CDR3 is 14 residues long. Variable domain in full (rest from reference TRBV5-6 and TRBJ2-7): DAGVTQSPTHLIKTRGQQVTLRCSPKSGHDTVSWYQQALGQGPQFIFQYYEEEERQRGNFPDRFSGHQFPNYSSELNVNALLLGDSALYLCASRRSGGAYEQYFGPGTRLTVT.

This chain joins TRBV28 and TRBJ2-5, with D possibly matching TRBD2 (5 bases). Germline-derived CDR1 and CDR2 are MDHEN and SYDVKM. Trimming took 7 bases from V and 2 from J, leaving 11 bases between them. The CDR3 loop spans 13 amino acids. CDR3 nucleotide sequence: TGTGCCAGCAACCTACGGGGTCAAGAGACCCAGTACTTC. This gives the protein CASNLRGQETQYF.

This clone has a single count. The chain carries TRBV5-4 and TRBJ2-7; TRBD1 aligns across 9 bases. Germline values: CDR1 SGHNT, CDR2 YYREEE (reference sequence). J lost 5 bases, V lost 4 bases, and 10 bases had no gene match. This CDR3 region has 15 residues. CDR3 amino acids: CASSPTGQGSHEQYF. Written as DNA, the CDR3 is TGTGCCAGCAGCCCTACAGGACAGGGGTCCCACGAGCAGTACTTC.

The chain is built from TRBV9 and TRBJ2-3, with TRBD2 identical over 8 bases. The V gene end was trimmed by 6 bases and the J gene end by 4 bases; junction bases not matched to a gene: 7. The CDR3 length is 14 residues. Germline V lookup: CDR1 SGDLS, CDR2 YYNGEE. CDR3 sequence reads: CASNPGGAADTQYF. CDR3 coding DNA: TGTGCCAGCAACCCCGGGGGGGCGGCAGATACGCAGTATTTT.

The rearrangement links TRBV28 to TRBJ2-2; 8 bases agree with TRBD1. The CDR3 contains 16 residues. Germline CDR1 is MDHEN and CDR2 is SYDVKM. J lost 2 bases, V lost 6 bases, and 8 bases had no gene match. The CDR3 spells CASRQTGTGNTGELFF. The CDR3 DNA reads as TGTGCCAGCAGACAAACCGGGACAGGTAACACCGGGGAGCTGTTTTTT. The variable domain in full, with the rest retrieved from reference TRBV28 and TRBJ2-2, is DVKVTQSSRYLVKRTGEKVFLECVQDMDHENMFWYRQDPGLGLRLIYFSYDVKMKEKGDIPEGYSVSREKKERFSLILESASTNQTSMYLCASRQTGTGNTGELFFGEGSRLTVL.

This clone was counted a few times. The rearrangement joins TRBV6-6 to TRBJ2-1, with TRBD2 matching 10 bases. V lost 2 bases to trimming and J lost 4 bases; unmatched junction nucleotides: 5. Germline CDR1 MNHNY, CDR2 SVGAGI (reference sequence). CDR3 length equals 16 residues. This CDR3 is CASSYPTSGPYNEQFF. CDR3 bases: TGTGCCAGCAGTTACCCGACTAGCGGGCCTTACAATGAGCAGTTCTTC.

The genes are TRBV7-9 and TRBJ1-2, with a weak D call TRBD1 (6 bases). The V and J ends lost 4 bases and 4 bases respectively, with 16 bases between them. The CDR3 contains 15 residues. CDR1 and CDR2 from the germline V gene are SEHNR and FQNEAQ (reference sequence). The CDR3 loop is CASSSIDRNAYGYTF. CDR3 DNA sequence: TGTGCCAGCAGCTCAATCGACAGGAATGCCTATGGCTACACCTTC.